Here is one T cell receptor beta chain with its context. One end of the junction is discordant with germline, which a read error may explain. The CDR3 end falls 3 residues outside the read, so it is completed with the germline J gene. Germline V CDR1 and CDR2: LGHNA, YNFKEQ. This CDR3 is 16 amino acids long. The data are from a study of T cells in women clearing cervical HPV infection. This table comes from immunoSEQ multiplex PCR, and its TCRdb copy is limited to in-frame clones, with some not included. Its listing shows around 30,000 clones. The sequence was collected from a woman aged 18 to 75 with a cervical HPV16 infection that either progressed to CIN3+ or cleared (not recorded which). Sequenced input: blood buffy coat. This chain joins TRBV4-2 and TRBJ1-2; 8 positions match TRBD1. The CDR3 bases that were read are TGCGCCAGCAGCCAGCCCAAACAGGGGGGATTCTATGGC. Protein product: CASSQPKQGGFYG. The whole CDR3 is CASSQPKQGGFYGYTF.